This TCR beta chain was identified in a study of siplizumab effects on memory and regulatory T cells (dated by TCRdb to the late 2010s). About the full investigation: The study looked at the effect of siplizumab, an anti-CD2 antibody, on alloreactive T-cell subsets in allogeneic mixed lymphocyte reactions made from human PBMCs. General study outcomes and caveats: The cumulative frequency of alloreactive sequences that could be traced back to unstimulated CD4+ memory T cells was significantly reduced by siplizumab. Of the alloreactive CD4+ clones that could be mapped, the Treg-derived share averaged roughly 73% with siplizumab compared with under 30% in control reactions. For roughly 80-95% of proliferating CD4+ or CD8+ clones, no naive or memory phenotype could be assigned. Whether proliferating Tregs from siplizumab cultures were suppressive was not functionally confirmed. Because sequences at frequencies below about 10^-5 were poorly captured, only a minor fraction of alloreactive clones could be mapped back to unstimulated subsets. Greater diversity appeared to be present in unstimulated naive T cells than in memory T cells, and a substantial contribution to the alloresponse seemed to be made by naive cells.

Sorted unstimulated T cells and proliferating T cells recovered from mixed lymphocyte reactions were subjected to TCRbeta CDR3 sequencing. Fresh whole blood from over 8 HLA-typed healthy donors was used to isolate PBMCs. The library was made by the immunoSEQ multiplex PCR assay. The deep sequencing platform assayed around 95,000 TCR templates per sample. Genomic DNA extracted from sorted T cells was the material used for TCRbeta CDR3 sequencing. The study's own analysis went as follows. The R programming language was used for clonal analysis of the TCRbeta CDR3 data. Alloreactive CD4+ and CD8+ clones were defined by comparing unstimulated samples with post-reaction CFSE-low samples. Regulatory or non-regulatory origin was assigned to alloreactive CD4+ clones by matching of sequences to sorted unstimulated Treg and non-Treg repertoires. TCRdb obtained this table from immuneACCESS and retained in-frame rearrangements with V and J assigned. These tables miss some clones; where compared with another copy, unresolved V genes account for less than half of the shortfall, and the remainder is unexplained. Clonal size and the V and J genes are those of that table, whereas D and trimming came from the DNA. In this sample the table shows under 140,000 clones, roughly 92% of which occur a single time. Of the sample, about 1.5% falls within the top ten clones.

On this clone: The antigen it recognizes is unknown. Within one base of it there is no much larger clone, and no base qualities were kept.

Via the germline V gene, CDR1 is KGHSH and CDR2 LQKENI. V was cut back by 5 bases and J by 5 bases, leaving a gap of 18 bases between them. Including the terminal cysteine and phenylalanine, the CDR3 comprises 15 residues. The read is trimmed to its CDR3 DNA, 45 bases read in frame from base 1. The specimen sequenced was CD4+ T cells sorted from blood. The sequence is built from TRBV18 and TRBJ1-1; TRBD1 is a weak D gene call, 5 bases matching. The receptor comes from a human donor in good health. CDR3 loop: CASSWLSAGDTEAFF. Read as DNA, the sequence is TGTGCCAGCTCATGGTTGAGCGCGGGGGATACTGAAGCTTTCTTT.